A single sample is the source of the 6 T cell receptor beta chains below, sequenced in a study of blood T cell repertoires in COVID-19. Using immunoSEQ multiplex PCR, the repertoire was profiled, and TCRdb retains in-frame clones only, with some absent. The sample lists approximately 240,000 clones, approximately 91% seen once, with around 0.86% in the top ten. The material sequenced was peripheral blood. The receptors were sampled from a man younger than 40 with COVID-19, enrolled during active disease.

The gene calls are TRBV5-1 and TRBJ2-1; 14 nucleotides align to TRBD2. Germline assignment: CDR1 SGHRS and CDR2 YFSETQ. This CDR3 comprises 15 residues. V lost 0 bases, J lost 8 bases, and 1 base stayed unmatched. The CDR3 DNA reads TGCGCCAGCAGCTTGGGACTAGCGGGGGGGCATGAGCAGTTCTTC. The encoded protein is CASSLGLAGGHEQFF. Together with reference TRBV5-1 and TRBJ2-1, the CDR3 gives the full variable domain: KAGVTQTPRYLIKTRGQQVTLSCSPISGHRSVSWYQQTPGQGLQFLFEYFSETQRNKGNFPGRFSGRQFSNSRSEMNVSTLELGDSALYLCASSLGLAGGHEQFFGPGTRLTVL.

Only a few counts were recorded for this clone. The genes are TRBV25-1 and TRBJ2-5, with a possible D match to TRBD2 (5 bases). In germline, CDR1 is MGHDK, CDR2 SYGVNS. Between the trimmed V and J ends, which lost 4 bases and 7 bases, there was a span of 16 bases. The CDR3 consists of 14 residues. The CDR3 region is CASSAHGFEGTQYF. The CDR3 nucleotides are TGTGCCAGCAGTGCACACGGATTCGAGGGGACCCAGTACTTC.

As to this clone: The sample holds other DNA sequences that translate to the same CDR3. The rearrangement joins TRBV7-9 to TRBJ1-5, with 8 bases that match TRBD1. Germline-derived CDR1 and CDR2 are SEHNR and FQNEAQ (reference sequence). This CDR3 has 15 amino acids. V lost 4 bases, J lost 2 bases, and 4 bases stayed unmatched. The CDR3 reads CASSSGGFGNQPQHF. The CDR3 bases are TGTGCCAGCAGCTCAGGGGGCTTCGGCAATCAGCCCCAGCATTTT.

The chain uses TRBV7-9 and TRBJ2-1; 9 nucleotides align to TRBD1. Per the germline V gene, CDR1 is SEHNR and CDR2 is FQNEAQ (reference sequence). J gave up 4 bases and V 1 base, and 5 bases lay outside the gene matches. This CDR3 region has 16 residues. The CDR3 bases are TGTGCCAGCAGCTTAGGCAGGACAGGGGTGTACAATGAGCAGTTCTTC. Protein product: CASSLGRTGVYNEQFF.

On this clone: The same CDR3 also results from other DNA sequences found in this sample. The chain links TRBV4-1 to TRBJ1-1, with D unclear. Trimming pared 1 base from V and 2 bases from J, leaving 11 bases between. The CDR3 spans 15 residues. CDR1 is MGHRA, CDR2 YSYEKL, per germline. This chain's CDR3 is CASSQGGGLNTEAFF. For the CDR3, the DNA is TGCGCCAGCAGCCAAGGTGGCGGACTTAACACTGAAGCTTTCTTT.

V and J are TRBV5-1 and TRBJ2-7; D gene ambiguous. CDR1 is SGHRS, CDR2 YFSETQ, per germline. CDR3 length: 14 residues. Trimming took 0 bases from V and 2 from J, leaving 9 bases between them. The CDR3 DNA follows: TGCGCCAGCAGCTTGGTTGGGCAGACCTACGAGCAGTACTTC. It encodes CASSLVGQTYEQYF.